This is a list of T cell receptor beta chains from one sample in a study of prognosis after radiotherapy for stage I lung cancer. TCRdb re-analysed the multiplex PCR reads in MiXCR, keeping a single row per CDR3 protein. The sample contains roughly 25,000 distinct CDR3 sequences, 35% to 40% of which appear only once. This sample comprised PBMCs, obtained before or after stereotactic body radiation therapy (not recorded which). All receptors come from a donor aged 50 or older with non-small cell lung cancer. Each CDR3 is given with its conserved first and last residue. A D gene is named only where the DNA matches it firmly. Not every row has a clone size; where given, it reads once, few, many or a size class.

d_gene,j_gene,abundance,v_gene,CDR3aa,CDR3nt
TRBD2,TRBJ2-7,many,TRBV11-3,CASTPPTPGRLAGPPTYEQYF,TGTGCCAGCACCCCTCCGACCCCGGGGAGACTAGCGGGACCTCCGACCTACGAGCAGTACTTC
NA,TRBJ2-5,many,TRBV9,CASSAQAGPKEETQYF,TGTGCCAGCAGCGCACAAGCGGGCCCGAAGGAAGAGACCCAGTACTTC
NA,TRBJ1-2,NA,TRBV6-1,CTSSRKSYGVYTF,TGTACCAGCAGCCGAAAATCCTACGGTGTCTACACCTTC
NA,TRBJ2-2,NA,TRBV7-2,CASSLRNGGGELFF,TGTGCCAGCAGCCTCAGAAATGGGGGGGGGGAGCTGTTTTTT
NA,TRBJ2-7,once,TRBV12-3/TRBV12-4,CASSFVQGGVDEQYF,TGTGCCAGCAGTTTTGTTCAGGGGGGCGTGGACGAGCAGTACTTC
TRBD2,TRBJ2-1,many,TRBV11-2,CASSLGLAVTYNEQFF,TGTGCCAGCAGCTTAGGACTAGCGGTCACCTACAATGAGCAGTTCTTC
TRBD1,TRBJ2-3,many,TRBV7-8,CASSFKQGASGDTQYF,TGTGCCAGCAGCTTTAAACAGGGGGCTTCTGGAGATACGCAGTATTTT
TRBD1,TRBJ1-6,NA,TRBV20-1,CSARTGSSYNSPPHF,TGCAGTGCTAGGACAGGGAGCTCCTATAATTCACCCCCCCACTTT
NA,TRBJ1-1,many,TRBV27,CASSFQGLRKAFF,TGTGCCAGCAGTTTCCAAGGGTTGAGAAAGGCTTTCTTT
NA,TRBJ2-2,NA,TRBV11-3,CASSLDPNPTGELFF,TGTGCCAGCAGCTTAGACCCCAACCCTACCGGGGAGCTGTTTTTT
TRBD2,TRBJ2-3,many,TRBV2,CASSELGGADTQYF,TGTGCCAGCAGTGAACTCGGGGGGGCAGATACGCAGTATTTT
NA,TRBJ1-2,NA,TRBV30,CAWGSRWCFNYGYTF,TGTGCCTGGGGTTCTAGATGGTGTTTTAACTATGGCTACACCTTC
NA,TRBJ2-6,many,TRBV28,CASIGPGANVLTF,TGTGCCAGTATCGGGCCTGGGGCCAACGTCCTGACTTTC
TRBD1,TRBJ2-1,many,TRBV12-3/TRBV12-4,CASSKQGAQGEQFF,TGTGCCAGCAGCAAGCAGGGGGCGCAGGGAGAGCAGTTCTTC
TRBD1,TRBJ1-1,many,TRBV19,CASRTTGTGSTEAFF,TGTGCCAGTAGGACAACCGGGACAGGGAGCACTGAAGCTTTCTTT
NA,TRBJ1-1,NA,TRBV29-1,CSVPLTWTRDTEAFF,TGCAGCGTTCCCCTGACATGGACTAGGGACACTGAAGCTTTCTTT
TRBD1,TRBJ2-1,many,TRBV2,CASSRQGGPAEQFF,TGTGCCAGCAGCCGACAGGGGGGTCCAGCTGAGCAGTTCTTC
TRBD1,TRBJ1-4,many,TRBV19,CASSEDRGDEKLFF,TGTGCCAGTAGTGAGGACAGGGGGGATGAAAAACTGTTTTTT
NA,TRBJ1-5,NA,TRBV12-3/TRBV12-4,CASSLASGGGQPHHF,TGTGCCAGCAGTTTGGCGTCGGGGGGAGGTCAGCCCCATCATTTT
TRBD1,TRBJ2-2,NA,TRBV24-1,CDTSDLRQDRGPGELFF,TGTGACACCAGTGATTTGCGGCAGGACAGGGGGCCCGGGGAGCTGTTTTTT
TRBD2,TRBJ2-1,many,TRBV6-2/TRBV6-3,CASEHLPGLAGSNEQFF,TGTGCCAGCGAGCATTTGCCGGGACTAGCGGGTAGCAATGAGCAGTTCTTC
NA,TRBJ2-7,once,TRBV6-1,CASILGDWTSGEQYF,TGTGCCAGCATCTTAGGGGATTGGACCTCCGGCGAGCAGTACTTC
NA,TRBJ2-5,once,TRBV19,CASSTREGAGRDQYF,TGTGCCAGTAGTACCCGGGAGGGGGCAGGCCGGGACCAGTACTTC
TRBD1,TRBJ1-3,NA,TRBV6-5,CASSLTGLDGNTIYF,TGTGCCAGCAGTTTGACAGGGTTGGACGGAAACACCATATATTTT
NA,TRBJ2-1,many,TRBV5-1,CASSLDPLPINEQFF,TGCGCCAGCAGCTTGGATCCCCTACCCATCAATGAGCAGTTCTTC
NA,TRBJ2-1,many,TRBV30,CAWSVLWGGVGDEQFF,TGTGCCTGGAGTGTACTTTGGGGCGGAGTTGGCGATGAGCAGTTCTTC
NA,TRBJ2-5,once,TRBV4-2,CSSSQTRGGLQETQYF,TGTTCCAGCAGCCAAACTCGAGGGGGGTTACAAGAGACCCAGTACTTC
TRBD1,TRBJ2-7,many,TRBV2,CASTEQTGPYEQYF,TGTGCCAGCACTGAACAGACAGGGCCCTACGAGCAGTACTTC
NA,TRBJ2-2,NA,TRBV12-3/TRBV12-4,CASSFYTGELFF,TGTGCCAGCAGTTTCTACACCGGGGAGCTGTTTTTT
TRBD1,TRBJ2-7,many,TRBV4-1,CASSRTSGTGGYEQYF,TGCGCCAGCAGCCGCACCTCCGGGACAGGGGGCTACGAGCAGTACTTC